This T cell receptor (beta chain) was recovered during a study of technical replicates of blood from a few donors. Clones were read by immunoSEQ multiplex PCR, and TCRdb kept only the in-frame ones, dropping some. In the table there are roughly 11,000 clones, 80% to 95% of which are singletons. Of note for this clone: A junction boundary mismatches the germline segment, possibly from a read error.

Per the germline V gene, CDR1 is SGHNT and CDR2 is YYREEE (reference sequence). The CDR3 loop spans 14 amino acids. The TCR originated in a human donor in good health. The chain uses TRBV5-4 and TRBJ1-1; D is uncertain. Source material: PBMCs. The DNA for the CDR3 is TGTGCCAGCAGCACACCCAACCTGAAAACTGAAGCTTTCTTT. Protein: CASSTPNLKTEAFF.